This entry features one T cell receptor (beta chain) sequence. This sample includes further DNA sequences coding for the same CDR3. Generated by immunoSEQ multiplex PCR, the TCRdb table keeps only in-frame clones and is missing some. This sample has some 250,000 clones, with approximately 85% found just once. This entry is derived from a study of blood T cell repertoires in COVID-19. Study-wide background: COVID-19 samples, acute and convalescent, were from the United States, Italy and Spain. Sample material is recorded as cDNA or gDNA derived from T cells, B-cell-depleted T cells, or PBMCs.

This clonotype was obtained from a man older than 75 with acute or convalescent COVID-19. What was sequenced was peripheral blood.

CDR3 sequence reads: CASSQGQASNQPQHF. The CDR3 DNA reads as TGTGCCAGCAGCCAAGGGCAGGCTAGCAATCAGCCCCAGCATTTT. This chain uses TRBV3-1 (or the pseudogene TRBV3-2) with TRBJ1-5; D gene uncertain. Trimming removed 1 base at V and 0 bases at J, with 7 bases between. The length of the CDR3 is 15 residues. Germline V CDR1 and CDR2: LGHDT, YNNKEL (reference sequence).